This T cell receptor (beta chain) was observed in a study of Graves' ophthalmopathy and Graves' hyperthyroidism. Amplification from RNA transcripts yielded the TCR beta CDR3 regions. The workflow started with a first-round RT-PCR run with HTBI primers and then moved on to a second-round multiplex PCR. TCRdb re-analysed the multiplex PCR reads in MiXCR, keeping a single row per CDR3 protein. The table lists hundreds of thousands of distinct CDR3 sequences, roughly 21% of them singletons. CDR1 and CDR2 from the germline V gene are MNHEY and SVGEGT. V trimming: 5 bases; J trimming: 3 bases; junction bases outside the gene matches: 4. The length of the CDR3 is 14 residues. This clonotype was seen many times. Stable hyperthyroidism denotes an absence of ophthalmopathy throughout 18 months of follow-up. Among the exclusions were patients with other autoimmune diseases, uncontrolled infections, pregnancy or lactation. Clinical symptoms and serum thyroxine were used for diagnosis; TRAb, thyroid ultrasound and orbital computed tomography were also relied on.

The sequence came from a young woman with stable Graves' hyperthyroidism. The chain combines TRBV6-2 or TRBV6-3 with TRBJ2-7, with TRBD2 matching 10 bases. Sequencing used peripheral blood. CDR3 in amino acids: CASSVLAGVYEQYF. CDR3 DNA sequence: TGTGCCAGCAGTGTGCTAGCGGGGGTCTACGAGCAGTACTTC.